The T cell receptor beta chain described here comes from a study of control samples from healthy donors and cancer patients. Per germline, CDR1 LGHDT and CDR2 YNNKEL (reference sequence). This CDR3 is built from 15 residues. V dropped 4 bases and J dropped 2 bases, with 14 bases sitting between them. The table came from immunoSEQ multiplex PCR; TCRdb's copy has only in-frame clones and leaves some out. This sample has some 51,000 clones, with about 96% found just once. Input material: blood. The V and J genes are TRBV3-1 (or the pseudogene TRBV3-2) and TRBJ1-1; no clear D. This receptor was taken from a woman younger than 35 in good health. The CDR3 here is CASSLITTKNTEAFF. The CDR3 DNA reads as TGTGCCAGCAGCCTAATCACTACGAAAAACACTGAAGCTTTCTTT.